Listed below are T cell receptor beta chains from one sample, sequenced in a study of shared clonotypes between healthy human individuals. Produced via immunoSEQ multiplex PCR; TCRdb's table is partial and in-frame only. The table has 550,000 to 850,000 clones, around 72% seen once. The sample comprised memory CD4+ T cells sorted from blood. These receptors originate from a woman aged 25 to 45 in good health. The CDR3 runs from the conserved cysteine through the conserved F or W. Rows give clone size only sometimes, using once, few, many, or a class for an expanded clone.

v_call,clone_size,j_call,cdr3_aa
TRBV27,-,TRBJ2-3,CASYKAGVLDTQYF
TRBV5-1,-,TRBJ1-5,CASSLGSNSNQPQHF
TRBV5-1,-,-,CASSQTPVAGGPYEQYF
TRBV19,-,TRBJ2-6,CASTLLPGQGAGANVLTF
TRBV18,-,TRBJ2-3,CASSPEYLSTDTQYF
TRBV19,-,TRBJ2-3,CASSLRGSADTQYF
TRBV18,-,TRBJ2-5,CASSPGRQETQYF
TRBV19,-,TRBJ2-4,CASSIGQNIAKNIQYF
TRBV5-1,few,TRBJ1-1,CASSSVRGGEAFF
TRBV11-2,once,TRBJ2-2,CASSLTGTGLRELFF
TRBV28,-,TRBJ2-3,CASSLSQARTDTQYF
TRBV9,-,TRBJ2-3,CASSVEGLAGGYPDTQYF
TRBV30,few,TRBJ2-5,CAWSSNGEQETQYF
TRBV7-9,-,TRBJ2-1,CASSLYRTSGTNEQFF
TRBV28,-,TRBJ2-3,CASGRDTDTQYF
TRBV11-2,-,TRBJ2-1,CASSLAGQAGHEQFF
TRBV2,few,TRBJ2-1,CASRGGLAPNEQFF
TRBV28,once,TRBJ2-1,CASSQDTGNEQFF
TRBV14,-,TRBJ2-5,CASSQKSTGYRETQYF
TRBV15,once,TRBJ2-5,CAIGTAQETQYF
TRBV5-1,-,TRBJ1-2,CASRSGTESYGYTF
TRBV28,-,TRBJ1-1,CASSLDRVNTEAFF
TRBV5-1,-,TRBJ2-7,CASSKTIPSYEQYF